This TCR beta chain emerged from a study of CD8 T cells in ankylosing spondylitis. Researchers built TCR beta libraries using quantitative 5'-RACE with molecular barcodes. TCRdb called the 5' RACE reads again in MiXCR, with one record for every CDR3 protein. Among approximately 400,000 distinct CDR3 sequences listed, roughly 26% were seen once. Study findings and constraints: Blood of patients with ankylosing spondylitis appeared to be characterized by a TCR beta motif of seven or eight highly homologous variants.

Germline CDR1 SGHRS, CDR2 YFSETQ. The CDR3 spans 14 residues. V was shortened by 6 bases and J by 3 bases, with 12 bases between the two germline ends. As regards this clonotype: No antigen is known for it.

The sequence derives from a male donor with ankylosing spondylitis. Sequenced: blood, either unsorted or a sorted T cell fraction (not recorded which). The gene calls are TRBV5-1 and TRBJ2-2, with D possibly matching TRBD2 (6 bases). The CDR3: CASTAEGDTGELFF. DNA for the CDR3: TGCGCCAGCACAGCGGAGGGAGACACCGGGGAGCTGTTTTTT. The variable domain in full, with the rest retrieved from reference TRBV5-1 and TRBJ2-2, is KAGVTQTPRYLIKTRGQQVTLSCSPISGHRSVSWYQQTPGQGLQFLFEYFSETQRNKGNFPGRFSGRQFSNSRSEMNVSTLELGDSALYLCASTAEGDTGELFFGEGSRLTVL.